The table lists the clone carrying this T cell receptor (beta chain) with a few counts. Its specificity is not known. The sample originates from a study of cytomegalovirus exposure and HLA in healthy donors. The study's findings and limits: A later analysis reportedly found fewer N-insertions in an Asian-associated ancestry cluster than the roughly 670-donor mean. A link between a missense DCLRE1C variant and TCR beta V- and J-gene trimming emerged from a later analysis. Excluded were some V segments that proved indistinguishable, including TRBV6-2 and TRBV6-3.

CDR1 KGHSH and CDR2 LQKENI come from the germline V gene. V lost 4 bases and J lost 8; bases outside the gene matches: 7. CDR3 length: 15 amino acids. The PCR ran on 60 Vbeta and 13 Jbeta primers. Sequencing used immunoSEQ multiplex PCR; TCRdb keeps in-frame clones, though not all of them. The sample has around 190,000 clones; nearly 80% are singletons. Sequencing used PBMCs. J is TRBJ2-1 and V is TRBV18, with TRBD2 identical over 11 bases. The TCR originated in a female donor in good health and CMV-seronegative. The CDR3 nucleotides read TGTGCCAGCTCACTTGCTTTAGCGGGAGGGCATGAGCAGTTCTTC. Its translation: CASSLALAGGHEQFF.